These T cell receptor beta chains were read from a single sample in a study of T cells of healthy individuals. TCRdb redid the calling of the 5' RACE reads with MiXCR, one entry per CDR3 protein. The sample comprises tens of thousands of distinct CDR3 sequences, around 15% of which are singletons, and around 5% rests with the top ten. These receptors all come from a human donor in good health. CDR3s include the opening cysteine and the closing phenylalanine or tryptophan. The D gene is left open where the match is weak. The size of a clone is reported for some rows only, either as once, few or many, or as a class for expanded clones.

V	size	D	J	CDR3	DNA
TRBV7-2	.	.	TRBJ1-1	CASSPTLVVNTEAFF	TGTGCCAGCAGCCCGACGTTGGTCGTCAACACTGAAGCTTTCTTT
TRBV7-8	.	.	TRBJ2-2	CASSFQGLSTGELFF	TGTGCCAGCAGCTTTCAGGGGCTGAGCACCGGGGAGCTGTTTTTT
TRBV18	.	.	TRBJ2-7	CASSPGDLYEQYF	TGTGCCAGCTCACCGGGGGATCTCTACGAGCAGTACTTC
TRBV29-1	many	.	TRBJ2-4	CSVGLLAKNIQYF	TGCAGCGTTGGACTCCTGGCCAAAAACATTCAGTACTTC
TRBV27	.	.	TRBJ1-4	CASSSSNEKLFF	TGTGCCAGCAGTTCCTCAAATGAAAAACTGTTTTTT
TRBV28	many	TRBD1	TRBJ2-3	CASSPSHRGRGDTQYF	TGTGCCAGCAGCCCATCTCACAGGGGGCGCGGAGATACGCAGTATTTT
TRBV11-2	many	TRBD1	TRBJ2-7	CASSLGQMDRSYEQYF	TGTGCCAGCAGCTTAGGCCAAATGGACAGGTCCTACGAGCAGTACTTC
TRBV7-2	many	.	TRBJ1-6	CASSRERAGHNSPLHF	TGTGCCAGCAGCCGAGAGAGGGCAGGGCATAATTCACCCCTCCACTTT
TRBV11-1	few	.	TRBJ2-1	CASSLTLTDNEQFF	TGTGCCAGCAGCCTCACCCTCACGGACAATGAGCAGTTCTTC
TRBV7-9	many	.	TRBJ1-1	CASSQDRNTEAFF	TGTGCCAGCAGTCAGGACAGGAACACTGAAGCTTTCTTT
TRBV7-2	few	.	TRBJ1-2	CASSLDSGAGYGYTF	TGTGCCAGCAGCTTAGATTCCGGGGCTGGCTATGGCTACACCTTC
TRBV6-5	.	.	TRBJ1-1	CASSYYPEMNTEAFF	TGTGCCAGCAGTTATTACCCAGAGATGAACACTGAAGCTTTCTTT
TRBV4-3	many	TRBD1	TRBJ1-6	CASSQGQGNSPLHF	TGCGCCAGCAGCCAAGGACAGGGGAACTCACCCCTCCACTTT
TRBV28	many	.	TRBJ1-3	CASSSQTSGNTIYF	TGTGCCAGCAGTTCACAGACCTCTGGAAACACCATATATTTT
TRBV10-3	few	TRBD2	TRBJ2-5	CAIREAGVTEQTQYF	TGTGCCATCAGGGAGGCGGGGGTAACGGAACAGACCCAGTACTTC
TRBV7-2	.	TRBD2	TRBJ2-3	CASSQGTSPADTQYF	TGTGCCAGCAGCCAAGGGACTAGCCCCGCAGATACGCAGTATTTT
TRBV20-1	.	.	TRBJ2-1	CSALTGGGTYNEQFF	TGCAGTGCTCTAACAGGGGGGGGTACCTACAATGAGCAGTTCTTC
TRBV6-1	.	.	TRBJ2-5	CASSSHPQLQETQYF	TGTGCCAGCAGTTCGCACCCCCAGTTACAAGAGACCCAGTACTTC
TRBV12-3/TRBV12-4	many	TRBD2	TRBJ2-1	CASSRSGRAGEQFF	TGTGCCAGCAGTCGTAGCGGGAGGGCCGGTGAGCAGTTCTTC
TRBV10-3	few	.	TRBJ2-1	CAIRGTSSSYNEQFF	TGTGCCATCAGGGGGACGTCGAGCTCCTACAATGAGCAGTTCTTC
TRBV9	many	.	TRBJ2-3	CASSVDGARTDTQYF	TGTGCCAGCAGCGTAGATGGGGCCCGCACAGATACGCAGTATTTT
TRBV5-4	many	.	TRBJ2-7	CASSLDRIYEQYF	TGTGCCAGCAGCTTGGACAGGATCTACGAGCAGTACTTC
TRBV4-2	.	.	TRBJ1-6	CASSPTAVSHSPLHF	TGTGCCAGCAGCCCTACTGCCGTTTCGCATTCACCCCTCCACTTT
TRBV20-1	few	.	TRBJ2-7	CSARPPDGYEQYF	TGCAGTGCTAGACCACCCGACGGATACGAGCAGTACTTC
TRBV29-1	medium-sized	.	TRBJ1-1	CSVENLRSTEAFF	TGCAGCGTTGAAAACCTGAGGAGCACTGAAGCTTTCTTT
TRBV11-2	many	TRBD2	TRBJ2-1	CASSLVGRASSLEQFF	TGTGCCAGCAGCTTAGTCGGGAGGGCCTCTAGCTTGGAGCAGTTCTTC